These 29 T cell receptor beta chains were sequenced from one sample in a study of CD8+ T cells in alopecia areata. Following RNA extraction, reverse transcription yielded cDNA that acted as the sequencing template. The method was immunoSEQ multiplex PCR; TCRdb's version includes in-frame clones alone and lacks a portion of them. This sample has about 110,000 clones, each found more than once. The sample was lesional skin. These receptors were taken from a C3H/HeJ mouse with alopecia areata. The strain's MHC: H2-k.

This clone occurred many times. Gene names and germline match the mouse. The read halts 4 residues ahead of the CDR3 end, with the missing end drawn from the germline J gene. The rearrangement links TRBV5 to TRBJ2-5; 7 bases agree with TRBD2. V shed 0 bases, J shed 3 bases, and the junction held 0 bases outside the gene matches. The germline CDR1 and CDR2 sequences are LGHNA and YNLKQL (reference sequence). This CDR3 region has 14 residues. The DNA read from the CDR3 is TGTGCCAGCAGCCAAGACTGGGGGCAAGAC. Encoded protein: CASSQDWGQD. The complete CDR3 reads CASSQDWGQDTQYF.

There are many counts of this clone. Gene names refer to mouse genes. The sequence runs out 4 residues before the end of the CDR3; the remainder is reconstructed from the germline J gene. V is TRBV13-3 and J is TRBJ1-4; 9 bases are shared with TRBD1. The germline V gene has CDR1 NNHDY and CDR2 SYVADS. The CDR3 sequence is 15 residues long. CDR3 residues: CASSPGQGFRERLFF. The DNA read from the CDR3 is TGTGCCAGCAGTCCGGGACAGGGTTTCCGCGAA.

This clone was counted between two and nine times. Germline and genes: mouse. The sequenced fragment ends 4 residues before the CDR3 boundary, so the rest is inferred from the germline J gene. The genes are TRBV13-2 and TRBJ2-7; TRBD1 matches 7 bases. The CDR3 extends over 14 amino acids. The germline gives CDR1 NNHNN, CDR2 SYGAGS (reference sequence). Trimming cost V 3 bases and J 0 bases; bases outside gene matches: 3. CDR3 bases read: TGTGCCAGCGGTGGGGGGACAGTCTCCTAT. Its translation is CASGGGTVSY. The full-length CDR3 reads as CASGGGTVSYEQYF.

This clone occurred a few times. The gene names here belong to mouse. Read coverage stops 4 residues before the CDR3 terminus; the germline J gene supplies the remainder. This rearrangement joins TRBV13-3 to TRBJ2-4, with D possibly matching TRBD2 (6 bases). V lost 6 bases, J lost 0 bases, and 8 bases lay in between. The CDR3 is made up of 13 amino acids. Germline loops: CDR1 NNHDY, CDR2 SYVADS. CDR3 region: CASTGLSQNTLYF. The CDR3 DNA, read in part, is TGTGCCAGCACGGGACTTAGTCAAAAC.

The table lists this clone with many counts. Gene names are mouse gene names. The DNA ends 4 residues before the CDR3 does, and the rest of the CDR3 is filled in from the germline J gene. The chain carries TRBV1 and TRBJ2-7; D is perhaps TRBD1 (6 bases). Germline-derived CDR1 and CDR2 are NSQYPW and LRSPGD (reference sequence). Trimming removed 8 bases from V and 0 bases from J, with 8 bases in between. The CDR3 is 12 amino acids. The part of the CDR3 DNA that was read is TGCACCTGCGAGGGGGACTCCTAT. Its protein product is CTCEGDSY. In full, the CDR3 is CTCEGDSYEQYF.

Comments on this clone: Genes and germline are mouse. The sequence runs out 4 residues before the end of the CDR3; the remainder is reconstructed from the germline J gene. The sample contains more than one DNA sequence encoding this CDR3. The rearrangement joins TRBV1 to TRBJ2-1; TRBD1 matches 8 bases. The trim removed 3 bases at V and 3 bases at J, leaving 4 bases unmatched. CDR1 and CDR2 (germline): NSQYPW, LRSPGD (reference sequence). The CDR3 contains 15 residues. The CDR3 region is CTCSAGQGRYAEQFF. CDR3 bases read: TGCACCTGCAGTGCCGGACAGGGACGCTATGCT.

This clone was observed a handful of times. Any gene name here is a mouse gene name. The read comes to an end 4 residues before the CDR3 does, leaving the germline J gene to fill in the end. The chain employs TRBV1 and TRBJ1-4; maybe TRBD1 (6 bases). Germline values: CDR1 NSQYPW, CDR2 LRSPGD (reference sequence). The CDR3 contains 15 residues. Here the CDR3 reads CTCSAERKQGERLFF. The CDR3 bases that were read are TGCACCTGCAGTGCAGAGAGGAAACAGGGCGAA.

Comments on this clone: The listed genes are named as in mouse. The read falls 4 residues short of the CDR3 end, and the missing part is taken from the germline J gene. The V gene is TRBV19, the J gene TRBJ1-2; 7 bases line up with TRBD1. The germline V gene encodes CDR1 FNHDT and CDR2 SITEND (reference sequence). The CDR3 extends over 15 amino acids. The V segment lost 4 bases and the J segment 0 bases; nucleotides outside the gene matches: 6. This CDR3 is CASSHAQGANSDYTF. Incomplete CDR3 DNA: TGTGCCAGCAGTCATGCCCAGGGGGCAAACTCC.

Comments on this clone: All gene names here are mouse names. With the read ending 4 residues before the CDR3 end, the germline J gene is used to fill in that end. This chain joins TRBV19 and TRBJ2-7; 10 bases are shared with TRBD2. This CDR3 region has 14 residues. Looked up from germline, CDR1 is FNHDT and CDR2 is SITEND (reference sequence). Partial CDR3 DNA: TGTGCCAGCAGCCTCGACTGGGGGGCTTAT. It specifies CASSLDWGAY. The complete CDR3 sequence is CASSLDWGAYEQYF. Filled out from reference TRBV19 and TRBJ2-7, the complete variable domain reads GGIITQTPKFLIGQEGQKLTLKCQQNFNHDTMYWYRQDSGKGLRLIYYSITENDLQKGDLSEGYDASREKKSSFSLTVTSAQKNEMAVFLCASSLDWGAYEQYFGPGTRLTVL.

This clone was detected only a few times. These gene names are mouse names. The read halts 4 residues ahead of the CDR3 end, with the missing end drawn from the germline J gene. The chain employs TRBV13-3 and TRBJ1-4; 12 bases match TRBD1. CDR1 and CDR2 from the germline V gene are NNHDY and SYVADS. Losses at the gene ends were 4 bases for V and 6 bases for J; bases not matched to a gene: 7. This CDR3 has 16 residues. The CDR3 DNA, read in part, is TGTGCCAGCAGTCCCGCCGGGACAGGGGGCGACGAA. Translated, it gives CASSPAGTGGDE. The CDR3, in full, reads CASSPAGTGGDERLFF. The full variable domain, rest sourced from reference TRBV13-3 and TRBJ1-4, is EAAVTQSPRSKVAVTGGKVTLSCHQTNNHDYMYWYRQDTGHGLRLIHYSYVADSTEKGDIPDGYKASRPSQENFSLILELASLSQTAVYFCASSPAGTGGDERLFFGHGTKLSVL.

With regard to this clone: Gene names and germline refer to mouse. The CDR3 end falls 4 residues outside the read, so it is completed with the germline J gene. This chain uses TRBV16 with TRBJ2-7; 13 bases agree with TRBD2. Germline V gene lookup returns CDR1 SGHSA and CDR2 FRNQAP. This CDR3 has 17 amino acids. The V segment lost 0 bases and the J segment 0 bases; nucleotides outside the gene matches: 2. Partial CDR3 DNA: TGTGCAAGCAGCTTAGACGGGACTGGGGGGGACTCCTAT. It specifies CASSLDGTGGDSY. The full CDR3 protein reads CASSLDGTGGDSYEQYF.

Concerning this clone itself: Mouse gene names apply. The read stops 4 residues short of the end of the CDR3; the missing end is completed from the germline J gene. The rearrangement joins TRBV13-3 to TRBJ2-4; D is perhaps TRBD1 (5 bases). Germline V gene sequence: CDR1 NNHDY, CDR2 SYVADS. The V end was cut by 0 bases, the J end by 0 bases, with 14 bases between. The CDR3 is 17 amino acids. The DNA read from the CDR3 is TGTGCCAGCAGTGATGGCCAGGGAAGAAGAAGTCAAAAC. It encodes CASSDGQGRRSQN. The whole CDR3 protein is CASSDGQGRRSQNTLYF.

For this clone: At one end, the junction sequence differs from germline, possibly due to a read error. The genes and germline here are from mouse. The read comes to an end 4 residues before the CDR3 does, leaving the germline J gene to fill in the end. The chain carries TRBV17 and TRBJ2-7; a possible D gene is TRBD2 (7 bases). The length of the CDR3 is 12 residues. CDR1 is MNHDT, CDR2 YYDKIL, per germline. This CDR3 reads CASRRGGDEQYF. CDR3 DNA, as far as it was read: TGTGCTAGCAGAAGAGGGGGGGAT.

As regards this clone: Mouse germline and gene names are used. The read stops 4 residues short of the end of the CDR3; the missing end is completed from the germline J gene. The V call is TRBV31, the J call TRBJ2-2; the D gene is possibly TRBD1 (6 bases). Looked up from germline, CDR1 is GKSSPN and CDR2 is SITVG. CDR3 size: 15 residues. V lost 1 base and J 0 bases, leaving 9 bases between the germline ends. CDR3 amino acids: CAWSPGQANTGQLYF. The sequenced CDR3 bases are TGTGCCTGGAGTCCGGGACAAGCAAACACCGGG. Full variable domain (remainder filled in from reference TRBV31 and TRBJ2-2): AQTIHQWPVAEIKAVGSPLSLGCTIKGKSSPNLYWYWQATGGTLQQLFYSITVGQVESVVQLNLSASRPKDDQFILSTEKLLLSHSGFYLCAWSPGQANTGQLYFGEGSKLTVL.

On this clone: Mouse gene names apply. The read is 4 residues too short to cover the CDR3 end, so that end is filled in from the germline J gene. The chain couples TRBV1 to TRBJ2-5; TRBD2 is a possible D gene (7 bases). With 6 bases removed from V and 2 bases from J, the gap between germline ends came to 12 bases. This CDR3 is 14 amino acids long. Germline V gene lookup returns CDR1 NSQYPW and CDR2 LRSPGD (reference sequence). CDR3 bases read: TGCACCTGCAGGAGAGGGGGGGGCCAAGAC. Its protein product is CTCRRGGGQD. From start to end, the CDR3 is CTCRRGGGQDTQYF.

On this clone itself: The gene names here belong to mouse. The read falls 4 residues short of the CDR3 end, and the missing part is taken from the germline J gene. The chain uses TRBV1 and TRBJ1-4; D not resolved. With 5 bases removed from V and 0 bases from J, the gap between germline ends came to 10 bases. The CDR3 covers 15 residues. CDR1 and CDR2 (germline): NSQYPW, LRSPGD (reference sequence). The DNA read from the CDR3 is TGCACCTGCAGTACACGACAAATTTCCAACGAA. It is translated as CTCSTRQISNE. The complete CDR3 sequence is CTCSTRQISNERLFF.

This clone came up a few times. Gene names follow the mouse nomenclature. The CDR3 is cut off 4 residues early in the read; its end comes from the germline J gene. The rearrangement joins TRBV1 to TRBJ1-1, with D perhaps matching TRBD1 (5 bases). CDR1 and CDR2 from the germline V gene are NSQYPW and LRSPGD (reference sequence). The CDR3 consists of 14 residues. V was cut by 2 bases and J by 3 bases, with 10 bases left in between. The CDR3 here is CTCSAPGKDTEVFF. The DNA read from the CDR3 is TGCACCTGCAGTGCACCAGGGAAGGACACA.

Concerning this clone: Germline and genes: mouse. The observed sequence ends 4 residues before the CDR3 terminus, with the missing tail filled in from the germline J gene. The chain carries TRBV13-3 and TRBJ2-1; 10 nucleotides align to TRBD2. CDR3 length: 16 residues. The germline CDR1 and CDR2 sequences are NNHDY and SYVADS. The V and J ends lost 0 bases and 3 bases, in that order; junction bases with no gene match: 3. This CDR3 is CASSDDGTGVYAEQFF. Partial CDR3 DNA: TGTGCCAGCAGTGATGACGGGACTGGGGTCTATGCT.

A word on this clone: Germline and genes here are mouse. Read coverage stops 4 residues before the CDR3 terminus; the germline J gene supplies the remainder. The chain employs TRBV13-3 and TRBJ2-3; no definite D call. CDR3 length equals 13 residues. V dropped 6 bases and J dropped 0 bases, with 8 bases sitting between them. Per the germline V gene, CDR1 is NNHDY and CDR2 is SYVADS. The sequenced part of the CDR3 DNA is TGTGCCAGCAATCGACAAAGTGCAGAA. It yields the protein CASNRQSAE. The whole CDR3 sequence reads CASNRQSAETLYF.

In the case of this clone: Mouse gene names and germline throughout. The CDR3 end falls 4 residues outside the read, so it is completed with the germline J gene. This rearrangement joins TRBV1 to TRBJ2-5; 8 nucleotides agree with TRBD2. The germline V gene encodes CDR1 NSQYPW and CDR2 LRSPGD (reference sequence). CDR3 length equals 14 residues. CDR3 sequence reads: CTCSANWGRDTQYF. The covered CDR3 bases are TGCACCTGCAGTGCCAACTGGGGGAGGGAC.

With respect to this clone: Any gene name here is a mouse gene name. The sequence runs out 4 residues before the end of the CDR3; the remainder is reconstructed from the germline J gene. The rearrangement uses TRBV1 and TRBJ1-4, with TRBD1 matching 8 bases. Germline values: CDR1 NSQYPW, CDR2 LRSPGD (reference sequence). Losses at the gene ends were 3 bases for V and 4 bases for J; bases not matched to a gene: 4. This CDR3 has 15 residues. CDR3 bases read: TGCACCTGCAGTGCTCCGGGACAGGTCAACGAA. Residues: CTCSAPGQVNE. The full CDR3 is CTCSAPGQVNERLFF.

This clone was seen more than once but under ten times. Each gene name is a mouse one. The missing CDR3 end, 4 residues past where the read stops, is filled in from the germline J gene. The V gene is TRBV19, the J gene TRBJ2-5; D ambiguous. Germline V gives CDR1 FNHDT, CDR2 SITEND (reference sequence). V shed 0 bases and J shed 1 base, with 6 bases lying between them. The CDR3 runs 14 residues. The CDR3 reads CASSIVTDQDTQYF. CDR3 DNA (partial): TGTGCCAGCAGTATAGTCACTGACCAAGAC.

This clone has ten or more counts. The gene names here belong to mouse. From the germline J gene comes the end of the CDR3, since the read stops 4 residues before it. The V and J genes are TRBV13-3 and TRBJ2-4; 11 bases agree with TRBD2. Germline CDR1 NNHDY, CDR2 SYVADS. After removal of 3 bases from V and 0 bases from J, the junction contained 3 bases not matched to a gene. This CDR3 has 16 residues. This CDR3 reads CASSGDWGSSQNTLYF. The part of the CDR3 DNA that was read is TGTGCCAGCAGTGGGGACTGGGGGTCTAGTCAAAAC. Combining the CDR3 with reference TRBV13-3 and TRBJ2-4 gives the whole variable domain EAAVTQSPRSKVAVTGGKVTLSCHQTNNHDYMYWYRQDTGHGLRLIHYSYVADSTEKGDIPDGYKASRPSQENFSLILELASLSQTAVYFCASSGDWGSSQNTLYFGAGTRLSVL.

This clone was counted at least ten times. The listed genes are named as in mouse. The read falls 4 residues short of the CDR3 end, and the missing part is taken from the germline J gene. The rearrangement joins TRBV19 to TRBJ2-5; 10 nucleotides align to TRBD2. The CDR3 spans 16 residues. The germline gives CDR1 FNHDT, CDR2 SITEND (reference sequence). Unmatched junction bases numbered 8, after V lost 4 bases and J lost 3 bases. Incomplete CDR3 DNA: TGTGCCAGCAGTCCAGACTGGGGGGCGCGGCAAGAC. Encoded protein: CASSPDWGARQD. The whole CDR3 reads CASSPDWGARQDTQYF.

This clone was counted a few times. The genes and germline here are from mouse. The CDR3 goes on 4 residues after the read ends, and that part is filled in from the germline J gene. The chain recombines TRBV13-3 with TRBJ2-1; possible D gene TRBD1, 6 bases. The CDR3 has 15 amino acids. The V gene lost 0 bases and the J gene lost 3 bases, with 10 bases spanning the gap. Germline V gene sequence: CDR1 NNHDY, CDR2 SYVADS. The CDR3: CASSDDREGYAEQFF. The CDR3 bases that were read are TGTGCCAGCAGTGATGACAGGGAGGGCTATGCT.

This clone was found a few times. Genes and germline come from the mouse. The sequenced fragment ends 4 residues before the CDR3 boundary, so the rest is inferred from the germline J gene. J is TRBJ2-7 and V is TRBV19; 7 nucleotides agree with TRBD1. CDR1 is FNHDT, CDR2 SITEND, per germline (reference sequence). This CDR3 is 14 amino acids long. The CDR3: CASSTSGQNYEQYF. The sequenced CDR3 bases are TGTGCCAGCAGTACCTCGGGACAGAATTAT.

As concerns this clone: Genes and germline come from the mouse. The CDR3 end falls 4 residues outside the read, so it is completed with the germline J gene. The genes are TRBV19 and TRBJ2-7; D gene ambiguous. Germline assignment: CDR1 FNHDT and CDR2 SITEND (reference sequence). V was trimmed by 5 bases and J by 3 bases, leaving 6 bases between them. The CDR3 has 11 amino acids. The sequenced part of the CDR3 DNA is TGTGCCAGCAGCAAACTCTAT. Translation: CASSKLY. In full, the CDR3 reads CASSKLYEQYF.

A word on this clone: Gene names and germline match the mouse. The CDR3 is cut off 4 residues early in the read; its end comes from the germline J gene. J is TRBJ2-1 and V is TRBV13-1, with TRBD1 matching 8 bases. Looked up from germline, CDR1 is NSHNY and CDR2 is SYGAGN. CDR3 length: 15 amino acids. Germline trimming cut 2 bases from V and 3 bases from J; bases unmatched to any gene: 4. CDR3 region: CASSEQGGGYAEQFF. The CDR3 DNA, read in part, is TGTGCCAGCAGTGAACAGGGGGGTGGCTATGCT.

This clone was counted many times. Gene names follow the mouse nomenclature. The CDR3 goes on 4 residues after the read ends, and that part is filled in from the germline J gene. This rearrangement joins TRBV19 to TRBJ2-1; 11 nucleotides agree with TRBD1. Germline V CDR1 and CDR2: FNHDT, SITEND (reference sequence). This CDR3 comprises 14 residues. The covered CDR3 bases are TGTGCCAGCAGTATAGGGACAGGGGGCGCT. Translation: CASSIGTGGA. In full, the CDR3 is CASSIGTGGAEQFF.